These 27 T cell receptor beta chains came from one sample sequenced in a study of blood T cell repertoires in COVID-19. Here immunoSEQ multiplex PCR was the method, and the copy in TCRdb shows in-frame clones only, minus some. Counted here are roughly 160,000 clones, roughly 88% occurring once; the ten biggest clones make up under 7.5%. The sample comprised peripheral blood. Receptors originate from a man older than 75 with COVID-19, enrolled during active disease.

The chain links TRBV7-2 to TRBJ2-3, with D maybe TRBD2 (6 bases). Looked up from germline, CDR1 is SGHTA and CDR2 is FQGNSA. This CDR3 is built from 13 residues. V lost 5 bases to trimming and J lost 1 base, with 7 bases between them. The CDR3 DNA sequence: TGTGCCAGCAGCGCTAGCGGCACAGATACGCAGTATTTT. This gives the protein CASSASGTDTQYF. The full variable domain, its missing parts supplied by reference TRBV7-2 and TRBJ2-3, is GAGVSQSPSNKVTEKGKDVELRCDPISGHTALYWYRQSLGQGLEFLIYFQGNSAPDKSGLPSDRFSAERTGGSVSTLTIQRTQQEDSAVYLCASSASGTDTQYFGPGTRLTVL.

This chain joins TRBV3-1 (or the pseudogene TRBV3-2) and TRBJ1-5; 7 nucleotides match TRBD1. J lost 2 bases, V lost 4 bases, and 2 bases had no gene match. Looked up from germline, CDR1 is LGHDT and CDR2 is YNNKEL (reference sequence). The CDR3 length is 14 residues. The CDR3 reads CASSPGQGNQPQHF. CDR3 in DNA: TGTGCCAGCAGCCCCGGACAGGGCAATCAGCCCCAGCATTTT.

The J gene is TRBJ1-4, the V gene TRBV7-2; D call uncertain. Germline V CDR1 and CDR2: SGHTA, FQGNSA. V lost 3 bases and J lost 3, with 8 bases in between. This CDR3 is 14 amino acids long. CDR3 nucleotide sequence: TGTGCCAGCAGCTTGGGCCCTTCTAATGAAAAACTGTTTTTT. Residues: CASSLGPSNEKLFF.

V usage is TRBV7-3 and J usage is TRBJ1-1; D is perhaps TRBD1 (5 bases). V gave up 5 bases and J gave up 1 base, with 11 bases separating them. This CDR3 has 14 residues. Per the germline V gene, CDR1 is SGHTA and CDR2 is FQGTGA. The CDR3 here is CASSTGYTNTEAFF. As DNA, the CDR3 is TGTGCCAGCAGCACAGGATACACGAACACTGAAGCTTTCTTT.

A remark on this clone: Germline is not matched at one junction end, which may reflect a read error. The chain is built from TRBV7-2 and TRBJ1-2; 10 bases agree with TRBD1. This CDR3 region has 14 residues. Per the germline V gene, CDR1 is SGHTA and CDR2 is FQGNSA. This CDR3 is CASSSPGDRGGHTF. The CDR3 DNA reads TGTGCCAGCAGCTCGCCAGGGGACAGGGGTGGCCACACCTTC.

The chain is built from TRBV6-2 or TRBV6-3 and TRBJ2-3; maybe TRBD2 (6 bases). V lost 3 bases and J 4 bases, leaving 14 bases between the germline ends. Germline V CDR1 and CDR2: MNHEY, SVGEGT. CDR3 length equals 15 residues. CDR3 nucleotides: TGTGCCAGCAGTTATAGGAGGGGTTGGTCAGATACGCAGTATTTT. Protein sequence: CASSYRRGWSDTQYF.

The rearrangement joins TRBV7-9 to TRBJ1-1, with D perhaps TRBD1 (5 bases). Germline V gene lookup returns CDR1 SEHNR and CDR2 FQNEAQ (reference sequence). Trimming removed 4 bases at V and 4 bases at J, with 10 bases between. The CDR3 is 13 residues long. In DNA form, the CDR3 reads TGTGCCAGCAGCTGGGCCGGGGGCACTGAAGCTTTCTTT. Protein: CASSWAGGTEAFF.

V usage is TRBV5-4 and J usage is TRBJ1-1, with 9 bases identical to TRBD1. Unmatched junction bases numbered 11, after V lost 4 bases and J lost 7 bases. This CDR3 is 15 amino acids long. Germline V gene data show CDR1 as SGHNT and CDR2 as YYREEE (reference sequence). The CDR3 sequence: CASSLQGALEGEAFF. For the CDR3, the DNA is TGTGCCAGCAGCCTACAGGGGGCTTTAGAAGGTGAAGCTTTCTTT.

The chain uses TRBV7-9 and TRBJ1-2; D is ambiguous. Trimming removed 1 base from V and 1 base from J, with 4 bases in between. CDR1 SEHNR and CDR2 FQNEAQ come from the germline V gene (reference sequence). This CDR3 is built from 13 residues. CDR3 loop: CASSLDGNYGYTF. The CDR3 coding sequence is TGTGCCAGCAGCTTAGACGGTAACTATGGCTACACCTTC.

V and J are TRBV5-4 and TRBJ1-2; D gene uncertain. Germline lookup yields CDR1 SGHNT and CDR2 YYREEE (reference sequence). CDR3 length equals 13 residues. V lost 2 bases and J 1 base, leaving 6 bases between the germline ends. The CDR3 DNA is TGTGCCAGCAGCTTTGTCCTTAACTATGGCTACACCTTC. This gives the protein CASSFVLNYGYTF.

This sequence joins TRBV5-1 and TRBJ2-7, with 8 bases matching TRBD1. There are 14 residues in the CDR3. V lost 2 bases, J lost 3 bases, and 4 bases stayed unmatched. Germline lookup yields CDR1 SGHRS and CDR2 YFSETQ. This CDR3 is CASSFTGGLYEQYF. The CDR3 DNA reads as TGCGCCAGCAGCTTTACAGGGGGGCTCTACGAGCAGTACTTC. The variable domain in full, with the rest retrieved from reference TRBV5-1 and TRBJ2-7, is KAGVTQTPRYLIKTRGQQVTLSCSPISGHRSVSWYQQTPGQGLQFLFEYFSETQRNKGNFPGRFSGRQFSNSRSEMNVSTLELGDSALYLCASSFTGGLYEQYFGPGTRLTVT.

This clone was detected a few times. The V call is TRBV6-5, the J call TRBJ1-2; D is ambiguous. The CDR3 loop spans 15 amino acids. The germline V gene has CDR1 MNHEY and CDR2 SVGAGI. Trimming left V 2 bases short and J 5 bases short, with 15 bases between. CDR3 in amino acids: CASSYEAASFYGYTF. For the CDR3, the DNA is TGTGCCAGCAGTTACGAGGCAGCCTCGTTTTATGGCTACACCTTC.

This chain links TRBV10-3 with TRBJ2-5; possible D gene TRBD2, 7 bases. V was trimmed by 0 bases and J by 2 bases, leaving 16 bases between them. CDR1 ENHRY and CDR2 SYGVKD come from the germline V gene. There are 17 residues in the CDR3. CDR3 sequence reads: CAISESRMAGAQETQYF. In nucleotides, the CDR3 is TGTGCCATCAGTGAGTCGAGGATGGCGGGGGCACAAGAGACCCAGTACTTC.

This clone appeared once. This chain joins TRBV5-1 and TRBJ2-1; tentative D call: TRBD2 (5 bases). V was pared by 0 bases and J by 5 bases, with 15 bases between. The CDR3 runs to 16 residues. Germline V lookup: CDR1 SGHRS, CDR2 YFSETQ. CDR3 bases: TGCGCCAGCAGCTTGGCCCGCGCCCGAGGGAACAATGAGCAGTTCTTC. Protein: CASSLARARGNNEQFF.

This clone was counted between two and nine times. The chain employs TRBV4-1 and TRBJ1-6; D not resolved. The CDR3 has 13 amino acids. CDR1 and CDR2 (germline): MGHRA, YSYEKL. V shed 5 bases and J shed 7 bases, with 9 bases lying between them. The CDR3: CASSISLNSPLHF. The DNA of the CDR3 is TGCGCCAGCAGCATTTCTCTAAATTCACCCCTCCACTTT.

This rearrangement joins TRBV27 to TRBJ1-1, with TRBD1 identical over 7 bases. The germline gives CDR1 MNHEY, CDR2 SMNVEV (reference sequence). The junction had 10 bases not matched to a gene; V was cut back by 5 bases and J by 1 base. This CDR3 spans 16 amino acids. CDR3 loop: CASSNSRGRGNTEAFF. CDR3 nucleotides: TGTGCCAGCAGTAACTCAAGGGGGCGCGGGAACACTGAAGCTTTCTTT.

The chain is built from TRBV9 and TRBJ2-4, with a weak D call TRBD2 (6 bases). The germline V and J ends were trimmed by 1 base and 6 bases, with 11 bases remaining between them. The CDR3 totals 14 residues. Germline lookup yields CDR1 SGDLS and CDR2 YYNGEE. The CDR3 nucleotides are TGTGCCAGCAGCGTAAGCGGGTACGGAAACATTCAGTACTTC. Its protein product is CASSVSGYGNIQYF.

The genes are TRBV18 and TRBJ2-1; 9 bases are a match to TRBD1. Germline-derived CDR1 and CDR2 are KGHSH and LQKENI. The CDR3 sequence is 12 residues long. J was trimmed by 10 bases and V by 7 bases; bases with no gene match: 5. The DNA for the CDR3 is TGTGCCAGCTGGGACAGGGTGAAGGAGCAGTTCTTC. Translation gives CASWDRVKEQFF. Variable domain in full (rest from reference TRBV18 and TRBJ2-1): NAGVMQNPRHLVRRRGQEARLRCSPMKGHSHVYWYRQLPEEGLKFMVYLQKENIIDESGMPKERFSAEFPKEGPSILRIQQVVRGDSAAYFCASWDRVKEQFFGPGTRLTVL.

This chain links TRBV5-4 with TRBJ2-7, with TRBD2 identical over 13 bases. The V gene's germline CDR1 is SGHNT and CDR2 YYREEE (reference sequence). The CDR3 runs to 15 residues. With 4 bases clipped from V and 4 bases from J, the junction kept 5 bases outside the gene matches. In nucleotides, the CDR3 is TGTGCCAGCAGCACCGGGACTAGCGGGGCTTACGAGCAGTACTTC. Translated: CASSTGTSGAYEQYF.

This chain connects TRBV7-9 to TRBJ2-3, with 7 bases identical to TRBD1. CDR3 size: 16 residues. V gave up 0 bases and J gave up 0 bases; unmatched junction bases: 3. Germline V CDR1 and CDR2: SEHNR, FQNEAQ (reference sequence). The CDR3 nucleotides read TGTGCCAGCAGCTTAGCCCTGACAGGGAGCACAGATACGCAGTATTTT. Encoded protein: CASSLALTGSTDTQYF.

The chain carries TRBV4-1 and TRBJ2-3; 9 bases map to TRBD2. Germline CDR1 is MGHRA and CDR2 is YSYEKL. The CDR3 consists of 20 residues. The trim removed 0 bases at V and 6 bases at J, leaving 19 bases unmatched. The CDR3 is CASSQEKRGASRLSLDTQYF. CDR3 nucleotide sequence: TGCGCCAGCAGCCAAGAGAAGCGGGGGGCCTCCAGGCTTTCACTGGATACGCAGTATTTT.

CDR3 nucleotide sequence: TGCGCCAGCAGCTTGTCCCCCCGCACTGAAGCTTTCTTT. Residues: CASSLSPRTEAFF. The chain couples TRBV5-1 to TRBJ1-1; D not resolved. The CDR3 is 13 amino acids. V was cut by 1 base and J by 4 bases, with 8 bases left in between. Germline loops: CDR1 SGHRS, CDR2 YFSETQ.

This sequence joins TRBV29-1 and TRBJ2-7; 8 bases are a match to TRBD2. The CDR3 is made up of 13 amino acids. The germline V gene encodes CDR1 SQVTM and CDR2 ANQGSEA. The J segment lost 5 bases and the V segment lost 7 bases, leaving 10 bases of the junction unmatched. The CDR3 sequence is CSANGGARHEQYF. The CDR3 DNA sequence: TGCAGCGCTAACGGGGGGGCCCGACACGAGCAGTACTTC.

Here the CDR3 DNA reads TGCGCCAGCAGCCAAGATTGGAGAGAGACCCAGTACTTC. As protein: CASSQDWRETQYF. The chain has TRBV4-1 and TRBJ2-5; the D is unclear. This CDR3 has 13 residues. CDR1 is MGHRA, CDR2 YSYEKL, per germline. The V gene lost 0 bases and the J gene lost 4 bases, with 6 bases spanning the gap.

The rearrangement joins TRBV4-1 to TRBJ1-2; D is ambiguous. CDR1 and CDR2 (germline): MGHRA, YSYEKL. V was trimmed by 0 bases and J by 2 bases, leaving 10 bases between them. The CDR3 runs to 15 residues. The chain's CDR3 is CASSQEGRKNYGYTF. The CDR3 nucleotides are TGCGCCAGCAGCCAAGAAGGCAGGAAAAACTATGGCTACACCTTC.

The CDR3 is CATSDPGTGDTDTQYF. CDR3 DNA: TGTGCCACCAGTGATCCCGGGACAGGGGACACAGATACGCAGTATTTT. V gene TRBV24-1 combines with J gene TRBJ2-3; TRBD1 matches 10 bases. Germline V lookup: CDR1 KGHDR, CDR2 SFDVKD. The ends lost 3 bases at V and 2 bases at J; junction bases unmatched: 4. The CDR3 spans 16 residues.

The V call is TRBV9, the J call TRBJ1-3; D is possibly TRBD1 (6 bases). CDR3 length equals 15 residues. CDR1 and CDR2 from the germline V gene are SGDLS and YYNGEE. V was shortened by 5 bases and J by 2 bases, with 14 bases between the two germline ends. The CDR3 reads CASSFQGITGNTIYF. CDR3 sequence (DNA): TGTGCCAGCAGTTTTCAGGGGATAACTGGAAACACCATATATTTT.